This T cell receptor (beta chain) was sequenced during a study of T cell repertoires in ileal Crohn's disease. Study-level information: About half of patients got postoperative therapy: approximately twelve thiopurines, around 20 anti-TNF. Study-wide findings and caveats: Clonality above 26.8% at surgery always came with endoscopic recurrence. Sorted CD8 T cells held more high-frequency clones than CD4.

The CDR3 consists of 17 residues. The V gene lost 4 bases and the J gene lost 0 bases, with 16 bases spanning the gap. The germline V gene has CDR1 SEHNR and CDR2 FQNEAQ (reference sequence). About this clone: Antigen unknown.

TCRB immunosequencing input was approximately 510 nanograms of biopsy DNA per sample. Profiling relied on immunoSEQ multiplex PCR, and the TCRdb table lists in-frame clones only, not all of them. The top ten clones hold around 5.4% of a sample with some 5,100 clones, around nine tenths of them seen once. The chain recombines TRBV7-9 with TRBJ1-3; possible D gene TRBD1, 5 bases. The sample comprised ileal tissue. This sequence originates from an adult with Crohn's disease. CDR3 sequence (DNA): TGTGCCAGCAGCTCCCTTAGAGACAGACACTCTGGAAACACCATATATTTT. This codes for CASSSLRDRHSGNTIYF.